A single sample is the source of the 20 T cell receptor beta chains below, sequenced in a study of identical twins. TCRdb re-called the 5' RACE reads through MiXCR, storing one row per CDR3 protein. The data show hundreds of thousands of distinct CDR3 sequences, approximately 20% seen once. Another study also made use of these data, one on yellow fever vaccine responses in identical twins.

The material sequenced was CD4+ T cells sorted from blood. The receptors come from a woman under 30 in good health.

This clonotype was found a few times. The chain uses TRBV28 and TRBJ2-2, with 7 bases matching TRBD2. In germline, CDR1 is MDHEN, CDR2 SYDVKM. The V segment lost 8 bases and the J segment 6 bases; nucleotides outside the gene matches: 3. This CDR3 is 12 amino acids long. The DNA for the CDR3 is TGTGCCAGCGACGGGAGGCCCGGGGAGCTGTTTTTT. It codes for CASDGRPGELFF.

The chain links TRBV6-5 to TRBJ2-2, with 9 bases lining up with TRBD1. The germline CDR1 and CDR2 sequences are MNHEY and SVGAGI. The CDR3 consists of 16 residues. V lost 1 base and J lost 7; bases outside the gene matches: 7. CDR3 residues: CASSYLMGQGIGELFF. Here the CDR3 DNA reads TGTGCCAGCAGTTACTTAATGGGACAGGGCATCGGGGAGCTGTTTTTT.

The CDR3 region is CASSQGVRDLSYEQYF. The DNA for the CDR3 is TGCGCCAGCAGCCAAGGGGTTCGGGACCTCTCCTACGAGCAGTACTTC. The V call is TRBV4-1, the J call TRBJ2-7, with D perhaps matching TRBD1 or TRBD2 (5 bases each). The CDR3 has 16 residues. Trimming removed 1 base from V and 0 bases from J, with 13 bases in between. CDR1 is MGHRA and CDR2 is YSYEKL in the germline V gene.

This clonotype was observed a handful of times. The rearrangement uses TRBV7-9 and TRBJ2-7; TRBD1 aligns across 9 bases. Germline assignment: CDR1 SEHNR and CDR2 FQNEAQ (reference sequence). The V gene end was trimmed by 1 base and the J gene end by 6 bases; junction bases not matched to a gene: 4. This CDR3 spans 14 amino acids. For the CDR3, the DNA is TGTGCCAGCAGCTTAGGACGGACAGGGGTCGAGCAGTACGTC. This encodes CASSLGRTGVEQYV.

The rearrangement joins TRBV12-5 to TRBJ1-1, with 8 bases lining up with TRBD1. Losses at the gene ends were 5 bases for V and 3 bases for J; bases not matched to a gene: 2. The CDR3 runs 13 residues. Germline assignment: CDR1 LGHNT and CDR2 FRNRAP. Written as DNA, the CDR3 is TGTGCTAGTGGTGGACAGGGTGACACTGAAGCTTTCTTT. This codes for CASGGQGDTEAFF.

The chain uses TRBV20-1 and TRBJ2-5; D unclear. V lost 1 base, J lost 5 bases, and 11 bases lay in between. Germline CDR1 DFQATT, CDR2 SNEGSKA (reference sequence). The CDR3 has 13 amino acids. CDR3 region: CSARALARETQYF. The DNA for the CDR3 is TGCAGTGCTAGAGCCCTGGCCCGGGAGACCCAGTACTTC.

The rearrangement joins TRBV6-1 to TRBJ2-6; the D gene could be TRBD1 or TRBD2 (6 bases each). Deletions cut 7 bases from V and 1 base from J, with 11 bases between. The CDR3 is made up of 15 amino acids. Germline CDR1 and CDR2: MNHNS and SASEGT. In DNA, the CDR3 is TGTGCCAGCACCCTAGGGGGGTCTGGGGCCAACGTCCTGACTTTC. Translating gives CASTLGGSGANVLTF.

The chain joins TRBV5-1 to TRBJ2-7; TRBD2 is a possible D gene (5 bases). The CDR3 contains 14 residues. Deletions cut 0 bases from V and 1 base from J, with 8 bases between. Germline V lookup: CDR1 SGHRS, CDR2 YFSETQ. The CDR3 protein is CASSLGRESYEQYF. The CDR3 bases are TGCGCCAGCAGCTTGGGAAGGGAGTCCTACGAGCAGTACTTC.

This clonotype was detected ten times or more. This chain uses TRBV12-3 or TRBV12-4 with TRBJ2-2; D uncertain. Trimming pared 3 bases from V and 8 bases from J, leaving 10 bases between. The CDR3 is 13 residues long. Here the CDR3 reads CASSFIGLGELFF. CDR3 nucleotides: TGTGCCAGCAGTTTTATTGGTCTAGGGGAGCTGTTTTTT.

The chain uses TRBV5-1 and TRBJ2-1; D unresolved. CDR1 is SGHRS, CDR2 YFSETQ, per germline. V lost 4 bases, J lost 8 bases, and 16 bases lay in between. This CDR3 has 14 amino acids. Here the CDR3 reads CASSPLSAFYEQFF. The CDR3 DNA is TGCGCCAGCAGCCCCCTTTCAGCGTTCTATGAGCAGTTCTTC.

The rearrangement links TRBV5-1 to TRBJ1-1; perhaps TRBD1 as D (6 bases). Germline CDR1 reads SGHRS; CDR2 reads YFSETQ. The CDR3 extends over 14 amino acids. V was cut by 5 bases and J by 0 bases, with 11 bases left in between. This CDR3 is CASREGQMNTEAFF. CDR3 nucleotide sequence: TGCGCCAGCAGGGAAGGACAGATGAACACTGAAGCTTTCTTT.

This clonotype was seen more than once but under ten times. Here the CDR3 reads CASRRGLAWETQYF. The CDR3 DNA is TGTGCCAGCAGGAGGGGACTTGCTTGGGAGACCCAGTACTTC. The rearrangement uses TRBV6-1 and TRBJ2-5; the D gene is possibly TRBD2 (6 bases). Germline CDR1 is MNHNS and CDR2 is SASEGT. This CDR3 contains 14 residues. Trimming took off 6 bases at V and 5 bases at J, with 16 bases between the two ends.

The J gene is TRBJ1-5, the V gene TRBV7-8, with no clear D. The CDR3 is 18 residues long. V was pared by 1 base and J by 2 bases, with 18 bases between. CDR1 and CDR2 from the germline V gene are SGHVS and FQNEAQ. The CDR3 sequence: CASSLVSGLGDRNQPQHF. For the CDR3, the DNA is TGTGCCAGCAGCTTAGTTTCTGGGCTCGGAGATCGCAATCAGCCCCAGCATTTT.

This clonotype was recorded a few times. J is TRBJ2-3 and V is TRBV20-1, with 10 bases lining up with TRBD2. V was pared by 1 base and J by 2 bases, with 6 bases of the junction left unmatched. This CDR3 region has 16 residues. Germline CDR1 and CDR2: DFQATT and SNEGSKA (reference sequence). The CDR3 here is CSARVPSGSHTDTQYF. The CDR3 region has the DNA TGCAGTGCTAGAGTGCCTAGCGGGAGCCACACAGATACGCAGTATTTT.

The chain recombines TRBV5-1 with TRBJ1-2, with 7 bases lining up with TRBD1. The J segment lost 7 bases and the V segment lost 4 bases, leaving 4 bases of the junction unmatched. The germline gives CDR1 SGHRS, CDR2 YFSETQ. This CDR3 contains 12 residues. The CDR3 region has the DNA TGCGCCAGCAGCGGCAGACAGGGTGGCTACACCTTC. This sequence encodes CASSGRQGGYTF.

A few counts support this clonotype. V usage is TRBV2 and J usage is TRBJ2-3, with TRBD2 identical over 7 bases. The CDR3 has 12 residues. J was trimmed by 4 bases and V by 8 bases; bases with no gene match: 3. Germline V gene data show CDR1 as SNHLY and CDR2 as FYNNEI. CDR3: CASQGGADTQYF. In DNA form, the CDR3 reads TGTGCCAGCCAGGGAGGGGCAGATACGCAGTATTTT.

This clonotype was recorded at least ten times. The chain combines TRBV7-2 with TRBJ2-2; D unclear. CDR3 length: 11 amino acids. CDR1 SGHTA and CDR2 FQGNSA come from the germline V gene. Trimming took off 0 bases at V and 10 bases at J, with 3 bases between the two ends. The CDR3 sequence: CASSLALELFF. The CDR3 DNA reads TGTGCCAGCAGCTTAGCCCTGGAGCTGTTTTTT.

This clonotype has a handful of counts. The rearrangement uses TRBV7-7 and TRBJ2-3; 14 nucleotides line up with TRBD2. Per germline, CDR1 SSHAT and CDR2 FNYEAQ (reference sequence). CDR3 size: 18 residues. J was trimmed by 1 base and V by 4 bases; bases with no gene match: 7. The CDR3 DNA reads TGTGCCAGCAGCTGTACCGGGACTAGCGGGAGAGGCACAGATACGCAGTATTTT. Translating gives CASSCTGTSGRGTDTQYF.

This clonotype has just a few counts. DNA for the CDR3: TGTGCCAGCAGCTCTGCGGGGGGGACAGATACGCAGTATTTT. Its protein is CASSSAGGTDTQYF. V usage is TRBV7-6 and J usage is TRBJ2-3, with 9 positions matching TRBD2. V shed 4 bases, J shed 3 bases, and the junction held 2 bases outside the gene matches. This CDR3 comprises 14 residues. The germline gives CDR1 SGHVS, CDR2 FNYEAQ.

This clonotype is a singleton in its sample. The CDR3 loop reads CASSSARETQYF. The CDR3 bases are TGTGCCAGCAGTTCGGCCCGGGAGACCCAGTACTTC. The chain joins TRBV12-3 or TRBV12-4 to TRBJ2-5; D uncertain. V lost 4 bases and J 5 bases, leaving 8 bases between the germline ends. The CDR3 extends over 12 amino acids.